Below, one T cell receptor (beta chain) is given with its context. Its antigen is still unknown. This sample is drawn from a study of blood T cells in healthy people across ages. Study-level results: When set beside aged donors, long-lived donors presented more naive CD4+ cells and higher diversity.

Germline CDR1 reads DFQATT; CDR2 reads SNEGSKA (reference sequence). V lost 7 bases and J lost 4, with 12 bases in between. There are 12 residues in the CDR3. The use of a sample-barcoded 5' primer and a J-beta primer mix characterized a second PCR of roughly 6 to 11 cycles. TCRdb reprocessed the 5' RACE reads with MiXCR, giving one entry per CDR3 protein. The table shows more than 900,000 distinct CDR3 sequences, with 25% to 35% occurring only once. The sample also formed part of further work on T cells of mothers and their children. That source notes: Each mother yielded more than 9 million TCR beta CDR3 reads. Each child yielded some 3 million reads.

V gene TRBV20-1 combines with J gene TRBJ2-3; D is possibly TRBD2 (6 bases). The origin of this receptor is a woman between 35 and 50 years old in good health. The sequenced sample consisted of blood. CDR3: CSVAPGADTQYF. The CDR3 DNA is TGCAGTGTGGCACCGGGGGCAGATACGCAGTATTTT.